Below, 23 T cell receptor beta chains from the same sample are listed, as sequenced in a study of early T cells in non-severe SARS-CoV-2 infection. TCRdb reprocessed the 5' RACE reads via MiXCR and lists one record per CDR3 protein. This table has roughly 64,000 distinct CDR3 sequences, roughly 10% appearing once. The material was whole blood, obtained at baseline. The receptors originated from an adult who was a healthcare worker with PCR-confirmed SARS-CoV-2 infection or an uninfected control (not recorded which).

At least ten counts were recorded for this clonotype. The gene calls are TRBV12-5 and TRBJ1-1, with D hard to call. Per the germline V gene, CDR1 is LGHNT and CDR2 is FRNRAP. CDR3 length: 17 residues. Between the trimmed V and J ends, which lost 0 bases and 3 bases, there was a span of 17 bases. The CDR3 is CASGLVLRTGRDTEAFF. The CDR3 nucleotides are TGTGCTAGTGGTTTGGTACTTCGGACTGGCCGGGACACTGAAGCTTTCTTT.

This clonotype has ten or more counts. The gene calls are TRBV7-2 and TRBJ2-2; 8 positions agree with TRBD1. Germline V lookup: CDR1 SGHTA, CDR2 FQGNSA. The CDR3 is 14 amino acids. V was clipped by 5 bases and J by 5 bases; unmatched bases: 4. The CDR3 sequence is CASSPDRATGELFF. In nucleotides, the CDR3 is TGTGCCAGCAGCCCGGACAGGGCTACCGGGGAGCTGTTTTTT. Variable domain in full (rest from reference TRBV7-2 and TRBJ2-2): GAGVSQSPSNKVTEKGKDVELRCDPISGHTALYWYRQSLGQGLEFLIYFQGNSAPDKSGLPSDRFSAERTGGSVSTLTIQRTQQEDSAVYLCASSPDRATGELFFGEGSRLTVL.

The V gene is TRBV5-1, the J gene TRBJ2-5; D may be TRBD1 or TRBD2 (6 bases each). CDR3 size: 14 residues. The V end was cut by 2 bases, the J end by 3 bases, with 11 bases between. Germline loops: CDR1 SGHRS, CDR2 YFSETQ. As DNA, the CDR3 is TGCGCCAGCAGCTTAGGGGGGAGCGAAGAGACCCAGTACTTC. Amino acid sequence: CASSLGGSEETQYF.

The sample holds a few counts of this clonotype. This sequence joins TRBV5-4 and TRBJ2-3; possible D gene TRBD1, 6 bases. Trimming took off 0 bases at V and 0 bases at J, with 11 bases between the two ends. The CDR3 has 16 residues. Germline CDR1 SGHNT, CDR2 YYREEE (reference sequence). CDR3: CASSLAGGHSTDTQYF. The CDR3 DNA is TGTGCCAGCAGCTTGGCTGGGGGCCATAGCACAGATACGCAGTATTTT.

The CDR3 region has the DNA TGTGCCAGCACCGAGCCGGACCCGAACTACGAGCAGTACTTC. Translating gives CASTEPDPNYEQYF. This chain joins TRBV6-2 or TRBV6-3 and TRBJ2-7; no definite D call. V lost 7 bases and J 3 bases, leaving 16 bases between the germline ends. CDR3 length: 14 amino acids. CDR1 is MNHEY, CDR2 SVGEGT, per germline.

With regard to this clonotype: Compared with germline, one end of the junction differs, possibly owing to a read error. The J gene is TRBJ2-2, the V gene TRBV20-1; perhaps TRBD2 as D (5 bases). The CDR3 runs to 12 residues. Germline CDR1 reads DFQATT; CDR2 reads SNEGSKA (reference sequence). CDR3 region: CSARTVPGEPFF. The CDR3 DNA is TGCAGTGCTAGGACCGTTCCCGGGGAGCCGTTTTTT.

This clonotype was observed a few times. The chain uses TRBV12-3 or TRBV12-4 and TRBJ2-7, with D maybe TRBD2 (6 bases). The CDR3 is 14 amino acids. V was cut by 3 bases and J by 4 bases, with 13 bases left in between. The CDR3 nucleotides are TGTGCCAGCAGTTTCGGGGGATCCATATACGAGCAGTACTTC. Encoded protein: CASSFGGSIYEQYF.

This clonotype appeared a few times. The chain recombines TRBV12-3 or TRBV12-4 with TRBJ1-4, with TRBD1 as a possible D gene (6 bases). Trimming removed 4 bases from V and 2 bases from J, with 11 bases in between. The length of the CDR3 is 15 residues. The CDR3 DNA reads as TGTGCCAGCAGTTCTCGGGGGCGGACTAATGAAAAACTGTTTTTT. Translation gives CASSSRGRTNEKLFF.

The rearrangement links TRBV5-6 to TRBJ2-5; TRBD2 agrees at 8 bases. This CDR3 has 15 residues. After removal of 1 base from V and 3 bases from J, the junction contained 5 bases not matched to a gene. Per the germline V gene, CDR1 is SGHDT and CDR2 is YYEEEE. CDR3 coding DNA: TGTGCCAGCAGCTTGCGGGGGGGCCACAAAGAGACCCAGTACTTC. Its translation: CASSLRGGHKETQYF.

This clonotype occurred many times. The chain employs TRBV29-1 and TRBJ1-3; D is unclear. The CDR3 is made up of 14 amino acids. V was clipped by 4 bases and J by 0 bases, with 10 bases between them. The germline V gene encodes CDR1 SQVTM and CDR2 ANQGSEA. The CDR3 loop is CSVVLQNSGNTIYF. In DNA form, the CDR3 reads TGCAGCGTTGTATTACAGAACTCTGGAAACACCATATATTTT.

This clonotype occurred many times. This chain links TRBV12-3 or TRBV12-4 with TRBJ1-1; 7 bases align to TRBD1. V lost 6 bases, J lost 1 base, and 8 bases stayed unmatched. The CDR3 has 15 residues. The CDR3 sequence: CASSPQGQANTEAFF. The CDR3 DNA reads as TGTGCCAGCAGCCCCCAAGGACAGGCGAACACTGAAGCTTTCTTT.

The table lists this clonotype with a few counts. The chain combines TRBV12-3 or TRBV12-4 with TRBJ1-1; TRBD1 might be the D (5 bases). The CDR3 has 12 amino acids. The V end was cut by 3 bases, the J end by 4 bases, with 6 bases between. The chain's CDR3 is CASSFQGTEAFF. The CDR3 nucleotides read TGTGCCAGCAGTTTCCAGGGCACTGAAGCTTTCTTT.

This chain links TRBV7-9 with TRBJ1-1; the D gene is possibly TRBD1 (6 bases). The ends were cut back, 7 bases at V and 8 bases at J, with 14 bases in the middle. Germline V CDR1 and CDR2: SEHNR, FQNEAQ (reference sequence). The CDR3 consists of 12 residues. CDR3 DNA: TGTGCCAGCACCGAACAGGGAACCGAAGCTTTCTTT. Protein: CASTEQGTEAFF.

The rearrangement links TRBV30 to TRBJ1-3; D is unclear. V lost 4 bases and J 5 bases, leaving 12 bases between the germline ends. The CDR3 spans 13 residues. Germline CDR1 is GTSNPN and CDR2 is SVGIG (reference sequence). The CDR3 DNA reads TGTGCCTGGATCTCTGACAACAGAAACACCATATATTTT. Protein product: CAWISDNRNTIYF.

This clonotype has a handful of counts. The chain combines TRBV7-2 with TRBJ2-5; 9 bases are a match to TRBD2. This CDR3 is built from 17 residues. The V gene end was trimmed by 0 bases and the J gene end by 0 bases; junction bases not matched to a gene: 5. The germline V gene encodes CDR1 SGHTA and CDR2 FQGNSA. CDR3 sequence (DNA): TGTGCCAGCAGCTTAGCCCTGGGACTAGCAGACCAAGAGACCCAGTACTTC. Its translation: CASSLALGLADQETQYF.

This rearrangement joins TRBV20-1 to TRBJ1-5; 7 nucleotides line up with TRBD1. Trimming cost V 3 bases and J 2 bases; bases outside gene matches: 7. The CDR3 contains 15 residues. CDR1 and CDR2 (germline): DFQATT, SNEGSKA (reference sequence). CDR3 coding DNA: TGCAGTGCTAGCGGATCGGGACAGCGCAATCAGCCCCAGCATTTT. Protein: CSASGSGQRNQPQHF.

This clonotype appeared a few times. The rearrangement uses TRBV5-4 and TRBJ1-4, with D maybe TRBD1 (5 bases). V lost 1 base and J lost 4, with 14 bases in between. CDR3 length: 16 amino acids. Germline V lookup: CDR1 SGHNT, CDR2 YYREEE (reference sequence). The DNA of the CDR3 is TGTGCCAGCAGCTTGCTCCCGGGGACCATTAATGAAAAACTGTTTTTT. The encoded protein is CASSLLPGTINEKLFF.

The rearrangement uses TRBV30 and TRBJ2-1, with unresolved D. This CDR3 is built from 14 residues. Germline CDR1 GTSNPN, CDR2 SVGIG (reference sequence). Trimming stripped 3 bases from V and 0 bases from J, with 9 bases between. CDR3 loop: CAWSLSPSYNEQFF. For the CDR3, the DNA is TGTGCCTGGAGCTTATCCCCCTCCTACAATGAGCAGTTCTTC.

The rearrangement uses TRBV4-1 and TRBJ2-3; a possible D gene is TRBD2 (5 bases). Trimming pared 4 bases from V and 2 bases from J, leaving 19 bases between. The germline V gene has CDR1 MGHRA and CDR2 YSYEKL. The CDR3 consists of 17 residues. The CDR3 loop reads CASSPLSGMELTDTQYF. Written as DNA, the CDR3 is TGCGCCAGCAGCCCCCTATCGGGGATGGAACTCACAGATACGCAGTATTTT.

The sample holds a few counts of this clonotype. The chain has TRBV29-1 and TRBJ1-1, with 9 bases lining up with TRBD1. With V trimmed by 0 bases and J by 5 bases, 10 bases remained unmatched. The CDR3 is made up of 16 amino acids. Per the germline V gene, CDR1 is SQVTM and CDR2 is ANQGSEA. The CDR3 sequence: CSVEDSPGTGRTEAFF. CDR3 coding DNA: TGCAGCGTTGAAGACTCACCGGGGACAGGGAGGACTGAAGCTTTCTTT.

This chain connects TRBV6-4 to TRBJ2-2, with a tentative D call TRBD1 (5 bases). Germline lookup yields CDR1 MRHNA and CDR2 SNTAGT. The CDR3 covers 16 residues. Trimming stripped 0 bases from V and 0 bases from J, with 8 bases between. The CDR3 DNA reads TGTGCCAGCAGTGACTCGTGGACAACGAACACCGGGGAGCTGTTTTTT. It is translated as CASSDSWTTNTGELFF.

This clonotype was detected a few times. The chain has TRBV6-6 and TRBJ1-5; D gene unclear. The CDR3 contains 13 residues. In germline, CDR1 is MNHNY, CDR2 SVGAGI (reference sequence). Trimming shortened V by 8 bases and J by 3 bases, and 11 bases separated the two germline ends. The CDR3 spells CASEDGFNQPQHF. The DNA for the CDR3 is TGTGCCAGCGAGGACGGGTTCAATCAGCCCCAGCATTTT.

This clonotype was picked up many times. The V call is TRBV28, the J call TRBJ1-2, with 7 bases fitting TRBD1. Germline CDR1 is MDHEN and CDR2 is SYDVKM. There are 13 residues in the CDR3. V trimming: 7 bases; J trimming: 6 bases; junction bases outside the gene matches: 8. CDR3 coding DNA: TGTGCCAGCACTTCCCGGGACAGAGATGGCTACACCTTC. This codes for CASTSRDRDGYTF.